This TCR beta chain was captured in a study of blood T cell repertoires in COVID-19. CDR3 size: 14 residues. Trimming took 5 bases from V and 6 from J; bases not matched to a gene: 6. Germline values: CDR1 MNHEY, CDR2 SVGAGI. Measured with immunoSEQ multiplex PCR; TCRdb has only the in-frame clones, and not every one. The table shows around 200,000 clones, with just under 90% occurring only once. The chain joins TRBV6-5 to TRBJ2-3, with 9 bases lining up with TRBD1. This receptor was identified in a woman between 18 and 29 years old who had recovered from COVID-19. Material for sequencing was peripheral blood. CDR3 nucleotide sequence: TGTGCCAGCAGTCTACAGGGGGCTTGGGATACGCAGTATTTT. The encoded protein is CASSLQGAWDTQYF.